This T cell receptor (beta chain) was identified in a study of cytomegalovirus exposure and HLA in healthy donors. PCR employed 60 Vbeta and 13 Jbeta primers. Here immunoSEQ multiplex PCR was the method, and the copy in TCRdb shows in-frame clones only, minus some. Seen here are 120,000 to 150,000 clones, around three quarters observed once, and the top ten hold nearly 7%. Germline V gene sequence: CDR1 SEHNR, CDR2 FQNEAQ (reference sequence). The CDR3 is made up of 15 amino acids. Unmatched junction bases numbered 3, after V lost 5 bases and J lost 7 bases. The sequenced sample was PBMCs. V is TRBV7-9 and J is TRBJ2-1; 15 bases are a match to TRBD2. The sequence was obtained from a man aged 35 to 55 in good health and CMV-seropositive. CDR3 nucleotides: TGTGCCAGCAGCCTAGGGACTAGCGGGGGGAATGAGCAGTTCTTC. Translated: CASSLGTSGGNEQFF.